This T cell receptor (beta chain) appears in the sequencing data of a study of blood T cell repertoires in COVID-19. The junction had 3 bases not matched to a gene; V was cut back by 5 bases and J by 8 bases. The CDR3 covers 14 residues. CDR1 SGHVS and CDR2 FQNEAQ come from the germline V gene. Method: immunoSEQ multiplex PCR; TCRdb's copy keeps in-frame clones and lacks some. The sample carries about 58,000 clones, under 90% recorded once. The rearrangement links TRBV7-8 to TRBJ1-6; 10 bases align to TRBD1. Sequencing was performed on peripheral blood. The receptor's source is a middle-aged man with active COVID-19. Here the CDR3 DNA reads TGTGCCAGCAGCCCCGGGACAGGGGATTCACCCCTCCACTTT. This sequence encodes CASSPGTGDSPLHF.